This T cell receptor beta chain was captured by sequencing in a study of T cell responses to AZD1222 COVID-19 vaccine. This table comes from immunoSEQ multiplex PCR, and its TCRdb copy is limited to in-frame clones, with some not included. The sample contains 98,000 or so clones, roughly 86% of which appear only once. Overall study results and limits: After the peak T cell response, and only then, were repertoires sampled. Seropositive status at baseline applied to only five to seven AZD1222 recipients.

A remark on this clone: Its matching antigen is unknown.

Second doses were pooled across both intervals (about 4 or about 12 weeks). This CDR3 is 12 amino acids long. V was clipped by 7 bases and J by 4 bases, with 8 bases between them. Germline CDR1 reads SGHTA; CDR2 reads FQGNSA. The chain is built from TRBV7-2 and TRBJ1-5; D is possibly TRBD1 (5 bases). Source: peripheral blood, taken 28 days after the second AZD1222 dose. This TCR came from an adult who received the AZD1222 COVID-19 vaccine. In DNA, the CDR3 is TGTGCCAGCACTTACAGGAATCAGCCCCAGCATTTT. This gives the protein CASTYRNQPQHF.